This TCR beta chain originates from a study of blood T cells in healthy people across ages. The CDR3 extends over 13 amino acids. Germline CDR1 DFQATT, CDR2 SNEGSKA (reference sequence). Trimming took 0 bases from V and 1 from J, leaving 7 bases between them. A note on this clonotype: Its antigen is undetermined.

With a J-beta primer mix and a sample-barcoded 5' primer, a second PCR ran 7 to 11 cycles. Each cDNA molecule carried a tag from a template-switch adaptor that contained 12 random nucleotides. TCRdb used MiXCR to reprocess the 5' RACE reads, holding one entry per CDR3 protein. In the table there are 700,000 or so distinct CDR3 sequences, approximately 22% of which are singletons. Study outcomes and limitations: Any conclusive comparison of naive versus antigen-experienced cells was prevented by using unsorted PBMCs.

Sequencing used blood. The receptor's source is a man between 65 and 85 years old in good health. This rearrangement joins TRBV20-1 to TRBJ2-7; no clear D gene. CDR3 nucleotides: TGCAGTGCTAGAGATCCCGGGTCCTACGAGCAGTACGTC. It encodes CSARDPGSYEQYV.